This T cell receptor (beta chain) derives from a study of identical twins. Study-wide results and limits: Less excess twin sharing appeared in beta out-of-frame sequences. Analyses of zero insertions could, in part, be confounded by invariant MAIT and iNKT cells. Compared with unrelated sharing, twin-shared out-of-frame alpha sequences had more low-probability sequences.

This clonotype was recorded at least ten times. The target antigen is unknown. From germline, CDR1 is LGHNA and CDR2 YSLEER. V was shortened by 0 bases and J by 3 bases, with 8 bases between the two germline ends. CDR3 size: 15 residues. Using its own MiXCR run on the 5' RACE reads, TCRdb lists one record per CDR3 protein. This sample has 230,000 or so distinct CDR3 sequences; about 8% occur once, and the top ten carry roughly 3.1%. This sample was shared with a second study, whose subject was yellow fever vaccine responses in identical twins. As that report states: Twins' vaccine T cell responses were reported to seem partly convergent and partly personalized.

Source material: CD8+ T cells sorted from blood. The chain links TRBV4-3 to TRBJ2-2, with D possibly TRBD2 on 5 matching bases. This receptor was taken from a woman younger than 35 in good health. The CDR3 here is CASSQEKRHTGELFF. In DNA, the CDR3 is TGCGCCAGCAGCCAAGAAAAGCGGCACACCGGGGAGCTGTTTTTT.